Each of the 15 T cell receptor beta chains below was sequenced from the same sample in a study of T cell repertoires in cytomegalovirus infection. These receptors lack a known antigen. One entry per CDR3 protein, called by TCRdb with MiXCR from the reads. This table has 600,000 to 700,000 distinct CDR3 sequences, about 30% appearing once. The sequencing used cultured PBMCs, collected from culture after CMV antigen stimulation. These receptors were collected from a human donor in good health (CMV status not recorded). Some clones in this sample may be carry-over from other donors' samples.

The CDR3 bases are TGTGCCAGCAGCCAAGAGGGCAGGGTCCACGAGCAGTACTTC. Its translation: CASSQEGRVHEQYF. The genes are TRBV14 and TRBJ2-7; D is perhaps TRBD1 (5 bases). The ends were cut back, 0 bases at V and 5 bases at J, with 11 bases in the middle. The CDR3 has 14 residues. The germline gives CDR1 SGHDN, CDR2 FVKESK.

There are a few counts of this clonotype. This chain uses TRBV18 with TRBJ2-5; 7 bases are shared with TRBD1. The CDR3 spans 15 residues. Unmatched junction bases numbered 3, after V lost 0 bases and J lost 2 bases. Germline V lookup: CDR1 KGHSH, CDR2 LQKENI. For the CDR3, the DNA is TGTGCCAGCTCACCACCGTCCAGGGGGCAAGAGACCCAGTACTTC. It specifies CASSPPSRGQETQYF.

In the case of this clonotype: An end of the junction differs from the germline gene, which may be a read error. The genes are TRBV6-1 and TRBJ1-5; TRBD1 agrees at 9 bases. Looked up from germline, CDR1 is MNHNS and CDR2 is SASEGT. The CDR3 spans 18 residues. The CDR3 DNA reads as TGTGCCAGCAGTTATTCCAGCACAGGGGGCGACTCGAATCAGCCCCAGCGTTTT. It translates to CASSYSSTGGDSNQPQRF.

The rearrangement joins TRBV4-3 to TRBJ2-7, with D possibly matching TRBD2 (6 bases). V was shortened by 4 bases and J by 4 bases, with 14 bases between the two germline ends. The CDR3 runs to 14 residues. Germline lookup yields CDR1 LGHNA and CDR2 YSLEER. CDR3 sequence reads: CASSPSNRGYEQYF. CDR3 sequence (DNA): TGCGCCAGCAGCCCCTCCAACCGGGGGTACGAGCAGTACTTC.

There are a few counts of this clonotype. The V gene is TRBV6-2 or TRBV6-3, the J gene TRBJ2-1; TRBD1 or TRBD2 may be the D gene (5 bases each). The V gene's germline CDR1 is MNHEY and CDR2 SVGEGT. The V end lost 5 bases, the J end lost 3 bases, and 8 bases lay between the germline ends. This CDR3 region has 13 residues. The CDR3 coding sequence is TGTGCCAGCAGTCGGGGCAACTACAATGAGCAGTTCTTC. Its translation is CASSRGNYNEQFF.

Turning to this clonotype: It is likely a read error, because the conserved phenylalanine at the end of the CDR3 is missing. This sequence joins TRBV19 and TRBJ2-3; 7 bases are a match to TRBD1. CDR1 and CDR2 (germline): LNHDA, SQIVND (reference sequence). The V segment lost 3 bases and the J segment 5 bases; nucleotides outside the gene matches: 5. CDR3 length equals 14 residues. CDR3 sequence: CASSMTGRQDTQYG. The DNA of the CDR3 is TGTGCCAGTAGTATGACAGGGCGTCAAGATACGCAGTATGGT.

There are a few counts of this clonotype. The J gene is TRBJ1-1, the V gene TRBV7-9, with TRBD1 as a possible D gene (5 bases). The germline CDR1 and CDR2 sequences are SEHNR and FQNEAQ (reference sequence). The CDR3 loop spans 13 amino acids. Between the trimmed V and J ends, which lost 5 bases and 7 bases, there was a span of 14 bases. The CDR3: CASSLRGVIEAFF. The DNA for the CDR3 is TGTGCCAGCAGCCTAAGGGGAGTCATTGAAGCTTTCTTT. The entire variable domain, with the rest obtained from reference TRBV7-9 and TRBJ1-1, is as follows: DTGVSQNPRHKITKRGQNVTFRCDPISEHNRLYWYRQTLGQGPEFLTYFQNEAQLEKSRLLSDRFSAERPKGSFSTLEIQRTEQGDSAMYLCASSLRGVIEAFFGQGTRLTVV.

This chain uses TRBV20-1 with TRBJ2-3, with unresolved D. The germline CDR1 and CDR2 sequences are DFQATT and SNEGSKA (reference sequence). V was pared by 1 base and J by 6 bases, with 8 bases between. The CDR3 spans 12 residues. The CDR3 protein is CSARVKMDTQYF. CDR3 DNA: TGCAGTGCTAGAGTGAAAATGGATACGCAGTATTTT.

This chain joins TRBV28 and TRBJ2-2; D is perhaps TRBD2 (5 bases). Germline CDR1 is MDHEN and CDR2 is SYDVKM. This CDR3 is 14 amino acids long. Trimming cost V 5 bases and J 9 bases, with 16 bases left between them. DNA for the CDR3: TGTGCCAGCAGTCTCGCGCCGGGGTTGAGGGAGCTGTTTTTT. Its translation: CASSLAPGLRELFF.

This sequence joins TRBV6-1 and TRBJ2-3, with D unclear. Per the germline V gene, CDR1 is MNHNS and CDR2 is SASEGT. There are 13 residues in the CDR3. Between the trimmed V and J ends, which lost 1 base and 4 bases, there was a span of 6 bases. CDR3 sequence: CASSEVGADTQYF. The CDR3 DNA reads TGTGCCAGCAGTGAAGTTGGGGCAGATACGCAGTATTTT.

This clonotype is medium-sized (0.01 to 0.1%). This rearrangement joins TRBV18 to TRBJ1-4; 9 bases agree with TRBD1. Germline V gene sequence: CDR1 KGHSH, CDR2 LQKENI. There are 15 residues in the CDR3. V dropped 8 bases and J dropped 8; count of bases not matched to a gene: 12. CDR3 residues: CASSPPGQGNEKLFF. The CDR3, as DNA: TGTGCCAGCAGCCCCCCGGGACAGGGTAACGAAAAACTGTTTTTT.

This clonotype has only a few counts. The V call is TRBV28, the J call TRBJ1-2; 9 bases line up with TRBD1. Germline values: CDR1 MDHEN, CDR2 SYDVKM. The CDR3 extends over 15 amino acids. The trim removed 7 bases at V and 6 bases at J, leaving 12 bases unmatched. CDR3 in DNA: TGTGCCAGCAATAATCCCGACAGGGGGAAAGATGGCTACACCTTC. Its protein product is CASNNPDRGKDGYTF.

This clonotype was seen more than once but under ten times. The genes are TRBV6-6 and TRBJ2-5; 8 bases are shared with TRBD1. V shed 4 bases, J shed 2 bases, and the junction held 6 bases outside the gene matches. Germline V gene lookup returns CDR1 MNHNY and CDR2 SVGAGI (reference sequence). The CDR3 totals 15 residues. The CDR3 DNA follows: TGTGCCAGCAGTTTTCCGGGACAGGCACAAGAGACCCAGTACTTC. Amino acid sequence: CASSFPGQAQETQYF.

This clonotype has a count of ten or more. The J gene is TRBJ2-7, the V gene TRBV7-2, with D possibly being TRBD2 (7 bases). CDR3 size: 15 residues. Germline CDR1 is SGHTA and CDR2 is FQGNSA. V lost 6 bases to trimming and J lost 4 bases, with 19 bases between them. The CDR3 DNA is TGTGCCAGCAGTGGGGGGGCCTCCCTTAGGTACGAGCAGTACTTC. It codes for CASSGGASLRYEQYF.

This chain joins TRBV10-3 and TRBJ2-5; D perhaps matches TRBD2 (5 bases). Germline CDR1 reads ENHRY; CDR2 reads SYGVKD. CDR3 length: 13 residues. V shed 10 bases and J shed 2 bases, with 14 bases lying between them. CDR3 amino acids: CANAREGQETQYF. The DNA for the CDR3 is TGTGCCAACGCCCGAGAGGGTCAAGAGACCCAGTACTTC.